The subject of this entry is one T cell receptor beta chain. These data are taken from a study of blood T cell repertoires in COVID-19. Study details: Spain, Italy and the United States supplied samples that represented acute and convalescent COVID-19. T cells, B-cell-depleted T cells, or PBMCs provided the cDNA or gDNA that served as material.

With 5 bases removed from V and 8 bases from J, the gap between germline ends came to 21 bases. The CDR3 is made up of 15 amino acids. CDR1 and CDR2 from the germline V gene are SEHNR and FQNEAQ (reference sequence). Clones were sequenced by immunoSEQ multiplex PCR, and TCRdb holds only the in-frame ones, with some missing. The sample has under 300,000 clones, roughly nine tenths seen once. The study drew participants aged roughly 18 to 95 years from 20 to 30 US areas. The receptor comes from a human donor in a cohort exposed to, infected with or recovered from COVID-19 (not recorded which). The donor label of this sample is uncertain. Sequences were obtained from PBMCs or T cells enriched from blood (not recorded which). The V call is TRBV7-9, the J call TRBJ1-1; D possibly corresponds to TRBD1 (5 bases). The DNA of the CDR3 is TGTGCCAGCAGCGAGGACATAGGTAGGATTCAGGAAGCTTTCTTT. It codes for CASSEDIGRIQEAFF.